The 21 T cell receptor beta chains reported below all come from one sample, sequenced in a study of shared clonotypes between healthy human individuals (dated by TCRdb to the early 2020s). Library construction relied on the immunoSEQ multiplex PCR assay. Imported from immuneACCESS, the table was reduced by TCRdb to in-frame sequences with V and J called. These copies leave out some clones; in studies compared against another copy, an unresolved V gene accounts for under half, and the cause of the remainder is not known. This sample comprises some 2,000,000 clones, 85% to 95% of them detected only once. Roughly 0.13% of the sample rests with the top ten. The sequencing sample was made of naive CD4+ T cells sorted from blood. Reading the label with the study, this specimen's cell subset or site is: CD45RA+ positively selected. The receptors were sampled from a young man in good health.

The chain joins TRBV25-1 to TRBJ1-5, with D uncertain. This CDR3 is built from 14 residues. The germline V gene has CDR1 MGHDK and CDR2 SYGVNS. V lost 3 bases, J lost 7 bases, and 13 bases lay in between. The CDR3 DNA reads as TGTGCCAGCAGTGACGGGTCGGGAACCCAGCCCCAGCATTTT. Translated, it gives CASSDGSGTQPQHF.

This sequence joins TRBV6-5 and TRBJ1-3; tentative D call: TRBD1 (6 bases). Germline V gene sequence: CDR1 MNHEY, CDR2 SVGAGI. The CDR3 loop spans 14 amino acids. V was trimmed by 10 bases and J by 1 base, leaving 14 bases between them. In nucleotides, the CDR3 is TGTGCCACCCAGGGGCCCGGGTCTGGAAACACCATATATTTT. As protein: CATQGPGSGNTIYF.

The V gene is TRBV19, the J gene TRBJ2-7; TRBD1 matches 9 bases. This CDR3 region has 13 residues. Germline assignment: CDR1 LNHDA and CDR2 SQIVND (reference sequence). Trimming cost V 5 bases and J 6 bases; bases outside gene matches: 5. The CDR3 sequence: CASSADRGIEQYF. In nucleotides, the CDR3 is TGTGCCAGTAGTGCTGACAGGGGGATCGAGCAGTACTTC.

This clone was seen a single time. The rearrangement links TRBV6-5 to TRBJ1-5, with no clear D. CDR1 is MNHEY, CDR2 SVGAGI, per germline. The V gene lost 6 bases and the J gene lost 3 bases, with 12 bases spanning the gap. CDR3 length: 14 residues. Here the CDR3 reads CASRGTGYNQPQHF. The DNA of the CDR3 is TGTGCCAGCAGGGGAACGGGGTACAATCAGCCCCAGCATTTT.

The CDR3 coding sequence is TGTGCCTGGAGCCAGGACAGGGGGCGAAGAACCGGGGAGCTGTTTTTT. This sequence encodes CAWSQDRGRRTGELFF. The genes are TRBV30 and TRBJ2-2, with 11 bases fitting TRBD1. This CDR3 contains 16 residues. V was clipped by 3 bases and J by 5 bases; unmatched bases: 8. Germline-derived CDR1 and CDR2 are GTSNPN and SVGIG (reference sequence).

This clone was seen once. The gene calls are TRBV18 and TRBJ1-2; no clear D gene. Trimming pared 4 bases from V and 0 bases from J, leaving 15 bases between. Germline-derived CDR1 and CDR2 are KGHSH and LQKENI. The CDR3 is 16 amino acids. The CDR3 sequence is CASSLNSGVTNYGYTF. The CDR3 nucleotides are TGTGCCAGCTCACTAAACTCAGGAGTCACTAACTATGGCTACACCTTC. Combining the CDR3 with reference TRBV18 and TRBJ1-2 gives the whole variable domain NAGVMQNPRHLVRRRGQEARLRCSPMKGHSHVYWYRQLPEEGLKFMVYLQKENIIDESGMPKERFSAEFPKEGPSILRIQQVVRGDSAAYFCASSLNSGVTNYGYTFGSGTRLTVV.

This chain links TRBV5-1 with TRBJ1-3; D call uncertain. V lost 0 bases and J 0 bases, leaving 10 bases between the germline ends. Per germline, CDR1 SGHRS and CDR2 YFSETQ. The CDR3 is made up of 16 amino acids. In nucleotides, the CDR3 is TGCGCCAGCAGCTTGGATCCTCCGGACTCTGGAAACACCATATATTTT. Translated: CASSLDPPDSGNTIYF.

The chain links TRBV28 to TRBJ2-7, with a tentative D call TRBD2 (6 bases). The V gene's germline CDR1 is MDHEN and CDR2 SYDVKM. V lost 1 base, J lost 6 bases, and 19 bases lay in between. The CDR3 loop spans 16 amino acids. DNA of the CDR3: TGTGCCAGCAGTTTATTGGCGGGGAGTCCCTTTGGCGAGCAGTACTTC. This sequence encodes CASSLLAGSPFGEQYF.

The V gene is TRBV27, the J gene TRBJ2-2; D is uncertain. The V gene lost 5 bases and the J gene lost 4 bases, with 8 bases spanning the gap. The CDR3 covers 13 residues. Germline loops: CDR1 MNHEY, CDR2 SMNVEV (reference sequence). CDR3 DNA: TGTGCCAGCAGTCCTATCCTCACCGGGGAGCTGTTTTTT. It is translated as CASSPILTGELFF.

This rearrangement joins TRBV9 to TRBJ2-7, with D perhaps matching TRBD2 (6 bases). CDR3 length: 14 residues. Trimming removed 3 bases from V and 4 bases from J, with 14 bases in between. The germline CDR1 and CDR2 sequences are SGDLS and YYNGEE. The DNA of the CDR3 is TGTGCCAGCAGCGGCCAAGCGGGCCCTTACGAGCAGTACTTC. Translation gives CASSGQAGPYEQYF. The variable domain in full, with the rest retrieved from reference TRBV9 and TRBJ2-7, is DSGVTQTPKHLITATGQRVTLRCSPRSGDLSVYWYQQSLDQGLQFLIQYYNGEERAKGNILERFSAQQFPDLHSELNLSSLELGDSALYFCASSGQAGPYEQYFGPGTRLTVT.

The V call is TRBV5-4, the J call TRBJ2-5; the D gene could be TRBD1 or TRBD2 (5 bases each). Germline lookup yields CDR1 SGHNT and CDR2 YYREEE (reference sequence). V lost 7 bases and J 1 base, leaving 8 bases between the germline ends. The CDR3 totals 12 residues. CDR3 protein: CASGGVQETQYF. Written as DNA, the CDR3 is TGTGCCAGCGGGGGTGTCCAAGAGACCCAGTACTTC.

The V gene is TRBV4-1, the J gene TRBJ2-7; possibly TRBD2 for D (5 bases). Germline V gives CDR1 MGHRA, CDR2 YSYEKL. V dropped 0 bases and J dropped 2 bases, with 17 bases sitting between them. The CDR3 extends over 17 amino acids. The CDR3 bases are TGCGCCAGCAGCCAAGATATAAACCTAGCCAAGCCCTACGAGCAGTACTTC. It encodes CASSQDINLAKPYEQYF.

J is TRBJ2-5 and V is TRBV7-2; D may be TRBD1 or TRBD2 (5 bases each). The CDR3 is made up of 15 amino acids. V was cut by 3 bases and J by 5 bases, with 16 bases left in between. Germline V gives CDR1 SGHTA, CDR2 FQGNSA. As DNA, the CDR3 is TGTGCCAGCAGCTTCGACAGAGGGGTCGGCGAGACCCAGTACTTC. Amino acids: CASSFDRGVGETQYF.

The gene calls are TRBV18 and TRBJ2-2; D possibly corresponds to TRBD2 (5 bases). V was pared by 3 bases and J by 0 bases, with 8 bases between. Per germline, CDR1 KGHSH and CDR2 LQKENI. This CDR3 has 15 residues. CDR3 DNA sequence: TGTGCCAGCTCACCCGGACTCCCGAACACCGGGGAGCTGTTTTTT. Protein: CASSPGLPNTGELFF.

The V and J genes are TRBV6-5 and TRBJ2-5; 8 bases fit TRBD1. This CDR3 has 13 residues. Germline loops: CDR1 MNHEY, CDR2 SVGAGI. J gave up 7 bases and V 4 bases, and 5 bases lay outside the gene matches. Here the CDR3 DNA reads TGTGCCAGCAGTTCCGGACAGGGTGGGACCCAGTACTTC. Its protein product is CASSSGQGGTQYF.

This chain links TRBV7-2 with TRBJ2-7; D might be TRBD2 (6 bases). Trimming left V 8 bases short and J 1 base short, with 15 bases between. CDR1 SGHTA and CDR2 FQGNSA come from the germline V gene. The length of the CDR3 is 14 residues. CDR3 coding DNA: TGTGCCAGCGGCGGGACTCACACTTCCTACGAGCAGTACTTC. It specifies CASGGTHTSYEQYF.

The V and J genes are TRBV10-1 and TRBJ2-7; TRBD1 is a possible D gene (5 bases). The CDR3 has 12 amino acids. Per germline, CDR1 WNHNN and CDR2 SYGVQD (reference sequence). V lost 3 bases, J lost 10 bases, and 13 bases lay in between. CDR3 nucleotide sequence: TGCGCCAGCAGTGACTCTCAGGGCCCCCAGTACTTC. Its protein is CASSDSQGPQYF.

The V call is TRBV5-1, the J call TRBJ1-3; a weak D match, TRBD1 (5 bases). The length of the CDR3 is 15 residues. Trimming stripped 4 bases from V and 2 bases from J, with 13 bases between. The V gene's germline CDR1 is SGHRS and CDR2 YFSETQ. The chain's CDR3 is CASSPMTVTGNTIYF. The CDR3 DNA reads as TGCGCCAGCAGCCCGATGACAGTTACTGGAAACACCATATATTTT.

The rearrangement joins TRBV2 to TRBJ2-7; TRBD1 agrees at 8 bases. The CDR3 extends over 14 amino acids. V was pared by 9 bases and J by 0 bases, with 7 bases of the junction left unmatched. The germline gives CDR1 SNHLY, CDR2 FYNNEI. In nucleotides, the CDR3 is TGTGCCAGTTCTTACAGGGGGGTCTCCTACGAGCAGTACTTC. This translates into CASSYRGVSYEQYF.

V and J are TRBV4-1 and TRBJ1-3; D is possibly TRBD1 (5 bases). The CDR3 sequence is 15 residues long. The V gene's germline CDR1 is MGHRA and CDR2 YSYEKL. V was shortened by 3 bases and J by 4 bases, with 13 bases between the two germline ends. The CDR3 DNA follows: TGCGCCAGCAGCCAGAGGGCAGGGCCCGGAAACACCATATATTTT. Translated: CASSQRAGPGNTIYF.

About this clone: Other DNA sequences in the same sample also yield this CDR3. The chain is built from TRBV28 and TRBJ1-2; D is unresolved. The CDR3 runs 11 residues. Germline V gene sequence: CDR1 MDHEN, CDR2 SYDVKM. Trimming pared 6 bases from V and 1 base from J, leaving 3 bases between. The CDR3 sequence: CASSLNYGYTF. For the CDR3, the DNA is TGTGCCAGCAGCCTTAACTATGGCTACACCTTC.